The 10 T cell receptor beta chains presented below share a single source sample, sequenced in a study of T-cell reconstitution after alpha-beta-depleted transplantation in children. Unique molecular identifiers were built into the TCRbeta library. Via MiXCR, TCRdb re-called the PCR reads, giving one row per CDR3 protein. The table lists approximately 70,000 distinct CDR3 sequences, 4.9% of them singletons. The source material was PBMCs, mostly from graft donor cells, sampled 180 days after TCRalphabeta/CD19-depleted stem cell transplant. The receptors here all came from a boy in the first two years of life who had a stem cell transplant for acute myeloid leukemia, so the T cells may come from the graft donor.

In its sample, this clonotype was seen many times. The chain joins TRBV28 to TRBJ1-6; D is ambiguous. CDR1 is MDHEN, CDR2 SYDVKM, per germline. The CDR3 has 14 residues. V gave up 6 bases and J gave up 4 bases, with 10 bases separating them. CDR3 loop: CASSKTGYNSPLHF. The CDR3 DNA is TGTGCCAGCAGCAAGACTGGGTATAATTCACCCCTCCACTTT.

This clonotype was seen ten or more times. The rearrangement links TRBV7-2 to TRBJ2-5; 12 bases line up with TRBD2. Germline V gene sequence: CDR1 SGHTA, CDR2 FQGNSA. The CDR3 loop spans 15 amino acids. V dropped 3 bases and J dropped 4; count of bases not matched to a gene: 3. The CDR3 here is CASSLGLAGRETQYF. In DNA form, the CDR3 reads TGTGCCAGCAGCTTGGGACTAGCGGGTCGAGAGACCCAGTACTTC.

This clonotype appeared a single time. This chain uses TRBV4-2 with TRBJ2-7, with D maybe TRBD2 (5 bases). The CDR3 has 16 amino acids. Germline-derived CDR1 and CDR2 are LGHNA and YNFKEQ. Trimming took 0 bases from V and 5 from J, leaving 17 bases between them. The CDR3 region has the DNA TGTGCCAGCAGCCAAGATCGGAGCGGCTACTCGGACGAGCAGTACTTC. Translating gives CASSQDRSGYSDEQYF.

This clonotype came up many times. V gene TRBV20-1 combines with J gene TRBJ2-6; D unresolved. Germline values: CDR1 DFQATT, CDR2 SNEGSKA (reference sequence). CDR3 length equals 15 residues. Between the trimmed V and J ends, which lost 3 bases and 0 bases, there was a span of 9 bases. The DNA of the CDR3 is TGCAGTGCTAGTAGGGTGCCCTCTGGGGCCAACGTCCTGACTTTC. This gives the protein CSASRVPSGANVLTF.

At least ten counts were recorded for this clonotype. The chain links TRBV29-1 to TRBJ2-5; 8 positions match TRBD1. Per the germline V gene, CDR1 is SQVTM and CDR2 is ANQGSEA. The V and J ends lost 4 bases and 2 bases, in that order; junction bases with no gene match: 6. The CDR3 sequence is 14 residues long. For the CDR3, the DNA is TGCAGCGTTGTTAGGACAGGGCCGCAAGAGACCCAGTACTTC. Its protein product is CSVVRTGPQETQYF.

The rearrangement links TRBV25-1 to TRBJ2-7; either TRBD1 or TRBD2 may supply D (5 bases each). Germline values: CDR1 MGHDK, CDR2 SYGVNS. The CDR3 consists of 15 residues. Trimming took off 4 bases at V and 4 bases at J, with 17 bases between the two ends. The CDR3 protein is CASSGNRDRRYEQYF. The CDR3 bases are TGTGCCAGCAGTGGAAACCGGGACCGACGTTACGAGCAGTACTTC.

This clonotype was detected many times. V gene TRBV18 combines with J gene TRBJ2-3; tentatively, D is TRBD2 (6 bases). The CDR3 is 16 residues long. The germline V and J ends were trimmed by 2 bases and 0 bases, with 12 bases remaining between them. CDR1 is KGHSH, CDR2 LQKENI, per germline. The CDR3 DNA is TGTGCCAGCTCACCAGCCGGGGGTGTTAGCACAGATACGCAGTATTTT. This codes for CASSPAGGVSTDTQYF.

About this clonotype: One end of the junction varies from germline; a read error may be responsible. The V and J genes are TRBV12-3 or TRBV12-4 and TRBJ2-1, with D tentatively TRBD2 (6 bases). This CDR3 is built from 19 residues. In DNA form, the CDR3 reads TGTACCAGCAGTTACCCGCTGGGCTTGGCGGGGCTCGCCTACAATGAGCAGTTCTTC. Translating it yields CTSSYPLGLAGLAYNEQFF.

This clonotype was seen ten or more times. V gene TRBV21-1 combines with J gene TRBJ2-7. TRBV21-1 counts as a pseudogene. This CDR3 region has 15 residues. The CDR3 DNA reads as TGTGCCAGCAGCAAATCGACGTCATCGGCATCGGAGCAGTACGTC. Translating gives CASSKSTSSASEQYV.

This clonotype was counted many times. This chain connects TRBV20-1 to TRBJ2-4, with D possibly called TRBD1 or TRBD2 (5 bases each). The CDR3 has 17 residues. Trimming shortened V by 1 base and J by 1 base, and 17 bases separated the two germline ends. Germline loops: CDR1 DFQATT, CDR2 SNEGSKA (reference sequence). The CDR3 region is CSARGGPGQVAKNIQYF. DNA of the CDR3: TGCAGTGCTAGAGGGGGACCCGGGCAAGTGGCCAAAAACATTCAGTACTTC.